A selection of T cell receptor beta chains follows, all from one sample in a study of control samples from healthy donors and cancer patients. Clones were sequenced by immunoSEQ multiplex PCR, and TCRdb holds only the in-frame ones, with some missing. The table records some 120,000 clones, more than 85% of them present only once. The sequencing input was blood. Receptors originate from a man aged 25 to 40 in good health. CDR3s include the opening cysteine and the closing phenylalanine or tryptophan. The D gene is left open where the match is weak. A clone size is listed for some rows: how often the clone was seen (once, few, many), or a class if it is expanded.

D gene	clone size	V gene	J gene	CDR3 protein	CDR3 DNA
NA	once	TRBV4-1	TRBJ2-5	CASSHSGGGRETQYF	TGCGCCAGCAGCCACTCAGGGGGAGGAAGGGAGACCCAGTACTTC
TRBD1	once	TRBV18	TRBJ1-2	CASSPGQGRNGYTF	TGTGCCAGCTCACCCGGACAGGGACGAAATGGCTACACCTTC
TRBD1	NA	TRBV13	TRBJ2-1	CASSYQTGTGYNEQFF	TGTGCCAGCAGCTACCAAACCGGGACAGGTTACAATGAGCAGTTCTTC
TRBD2	once	TRBV7-9	TRBJ2-1	CASTFGTSHNEQFF	TGTGCCAGCACCTTCGGGACTAGCCACAATGAGCAGTTCTTC
TRBD1	NA	TRBV19	TRBJ1-5	CASSPQSGTASNQPQHF	TGTGCCAGTAGTCCCCAGTCGGGGACAGCCAGCAATCAGCCCCAGCATTTT
TRBD2	NA	TRBV6-5	TRBJ2-1	CASISRAAGGDEQFF	TGTGCCAGCATCTCCCGCGCAGCCGGGGGGGATGAGCAGTTCTTC
NA	NA	TRBV18	TRBJ1-1	CASSPPVFAGREAFF	TGTGCCAGCTCACCACCTGTCTTCGCGGGAAGGGAAGCTTTCTTT
NA	NA	TRBV11-2	TRBJ2-3	CANYRGTDTQYF	TGTGCCAACTACCGGGGCACAGATACGCAGTATTTT
NA	NA	TRBV28	TRBJ1-5	CASSSAPEDINNQPQHF	TGTGCCAGCAGTTCCGCCCCAGAGGACATTAACAATCAGCCCCAGCATTTT
TRBD1	NA	TRBV2	TRBJ2-5	CASSDGTGGWETQYF	TGTGCCAGCAGTGACGGAACAGGGGGATGGGAGACCCAGTACTTC
NA	NA	TRBV5-1	TRBJ1-5	CASSPGEFGNQPQHF	TGCGCCAGCAGCCCAGGGGAGTTCGGCAATCAGCCCCAGCATTTT
TRBD1	NA	TRBV7-9	TRBJ1-2	CASSPLGGGVGGYTF	TGTGCCAGCAGCCCACTAGGAGGGGGCGTCGGGGGCTACACCTTC
NA	NA	TRBV30	TRBJ2-3	CAWSSDRGDTQYF	TGTGCCTGGAGTTCCGACCGCGGGGATACGCAGTATTTT
NA	NA	TRBV6-5	TRBJ1-1	CASSHPQGGSTEAFF	TGTGCCAGCAGCCACCCCCAGGGTGGGAGCACTGAAGCTTTCTTT
NA	NA	TRBV18	TRBJ2-1	CASSLASFSYNEQFF	TGTGCCAGCTCACTAGCGTCTTTCTCCTACAATGAGCAGTTCTTC
NA	NA	TRBV7-3	TRBJ2-2	CASSLSEATGELFF	TGTGCCAGCAGCCTTTCGGAGGCCACCGGGGAGCTGTTTTTT
TRBD1	NA	TRBV28	TRBJ1-2	CASSPPGQGASGYTF	TGTGCCAGCAGCCCGCCGGGACAGGGGGCATCAGGCTACACCTTC
NA	NA	TRBV10-3	TRBJ2-5	CAISDTKQGQETQYF	TGTGCCATCAGTGACACTAAGCAGGGGCAGGAGACCCAGTACTTC
NA	NA	TRBV27	TRBJ1-1	CASSLWGVSTEAFF	TGTGCCAGCAGTTTATGGGGGGTTAGCACTGAAGCTTTCTTT
NA	NA	TRBV19	TRBJ1-4	CATGGPANEKLFF	TGTGCCACCGGAGGGCCCGCAAATGAAAAACTGTTTTTT